This T cell receptor beta chain stems from a study of vaccination and CD4 T cells after COVID-19. Overall study context: Some control cultures received a CEFX pool, which served as the positive control. Others received an HIV-1 Nef pool or no peptide.

The treatment denotes: roughly ten-day PBMC culture with coronavirus spike peptide pools or control peptides (ViraFEST assay). Days 3 and 7 saw half the medium replaced with fresh IL-2 medium. The ends were cut back, 2 bases at V and 5 bases at J, with 13 bases in the middle. The germline CDR1 and CDR2 sequences are MNHEY and SVGAGI. The CDR3 loop spans 14 amino acids. In the case of this clonotype: Its cognate antigen is unknown.

CD4+ T cells that had been cultured provided DNA sequenced with the Oncomine TCR Beta short-read assay. The source of extracted genomic DNA was cultured CD4+ T cells. MiXCR, run by TCRdb on the PCR reads, gives a single entry per CDR3 protein. The sample has roughly 16,000 distinct CDR3 sequences, approximately 55% seen once; the top ten hold less than 9.5%. This TCR was recovered from a human donor who had recovered from COVID-19. The V gene is TRBV6-5, the J gene TRBJ2-7, with a weak D call TRBD1 (5 bases). The sample taken for sequencing was CD4+ T cells from blood, cultured in vitro. The CDR3 here is CASSYIGVFNEQYF. In DNA form, the CDR3 reads TGTGCCAGCAGTTACATAGGGGTTTTCAACGAGCAGTACTTC.